The 11 T cell receptor beta chains reported below all come from one sample, sequenced in a study of OX40 agonist ivuxolimab in advanced cancers. Using immunoSEQ multiplex PCR, the repertoire was profiled, and TCRdb retains in-frame clones only, with some absent. The sample holds 60,000 to 90,000 clones; around 86% are singletons and the top ten take 0.75%. The sample consisted of CD4+ or CD8+ T cells sorted from blood, taken in a trial of the OX40 agonist ivuxolimab. The receptors here all came from an adult with an advanced solid tumor such as melanoma, head and neck, liver or kidney cancer.

This chain links TRBV10-3 with TRBJ2-2, with 7 bases aligning to TRBD2. The CDR3 sequence is 17 residues long. Germline V gene lookup returns CDR1 ENHRY and CDR2 SYGVKD. Germline trimming cut 6 bases from V and 6 bases from J; bases unmatched to any gene: 16. The chain's CDR3 is CAISQGGGRGIAGELFF. Written as DNA, the CDR3 is TGTGCCATCAGCCAAGGCGGGGGAAGGGGAATCGCCGGGGAGCTGTTTTTT.

The chain combines TRBV19 with TRBJ2-2; D might be TRBD2 (5 bases). V lost 1 base, J lost 6 bases, and 9 bases lay in between. Per the germline V gene, CDR1 is LNHDA and CDR2 is SQIVND (reference sequence). The CDR3 length is 14 residues. CDR3 sequence: CASSIGGSPGELFF. The CDR3, as DNA: TGTGCCAGTAGTATAGGCGGGTCACCCGGGGAGCTGTTTTTT.

This sequence joins TRBV9 and TRBJ2-2; 7 nucleotides agree with TRBD2. Germline V CDR1 and CDR2: SGDLS, YYNGEE. The CDR3 contains 15 residues. Unmatched junction bases numbered 6, after V lost 0 bases and J lost 7 bases. CDR3 nucleotides: TGTGCCAGCAGCGTAGTGGCTAGCGGAGACGGGGAGCTGTTTTTT. This gives the protein CASSVVASGDGELFF.

This clone occurred once. The chain uses TRBV7-9 and TRBJ2-7, with D maybe TRBD1 (7 bases). V was pared by 2 bases and J by 0 bases, with 11 bases between. CDR1 and CDR2 from the germline V gene are SEHNR and FQNEAQ (reference sequence). The CDR3 is made up of 15 amino acids. DNA of the CDR3: TGTGCCAGCAGCTTACAGGGGGGTTCCTCCTACGAGCAGTACTTC. Translation: CASSLQGGSSYEQYF.

This clone was seen a handful of times. The rearrangement links TRBV19 to TRBJ2-5; 10 bases are shared with TRBD2. The trim removed 4 bases at V and 2 bases at J, leaving 10 bases unmatched. The germline gives CDR1 LNHDA, CDR2 SQIVND (reference sequence). This CDR3 contains 17 residues. DNA for the CDR3: TGTGCCAGTAGTACCATAGCGGGAGGACAGGCGCAAGAGACCCAGTACTTC. Translation gives CASSTIAGGQAQETQYF.

The chain joins TRBV6-6 to TRBJ2-7; 7 nucleotides agree with TRBD2. The CDR3 runs 16 residues. CDR1 and CDR2 (germline): MNHNY, SVGAGI (reference sequence). The V segment lost 2 bases and the J segment 0 bases; nucleotides outside the gene matches: 7. Here the CDR3 DNA reads TGTGCCAGCAGTTACGGGGGGGACGGCTTCTCCTACGAGCAGTACTTC. It encodes CASSYGGDGFSYEQYF.

The rearrangement joins TRBV5-6 to TRBJ1-5; possible D gene TRBD1, 6 bases. CDR3 length: 15 amino acids. Per the germline V gene, CDR1 is SGHDT and CDR2 is YYEEEE. V lost 3 bases to trimming and J lost 3 bases, with 13 bases between them. The CDR3 region has the DNA TGTGCCAGCAGCTCAGGACAGAAAATCAATCAGCCCCAGCATTTT. Translating it yields CASSSGQKINQPQHF. The complete variable domain, with remaining parts taken from reference TRBV5-6 and TRBJ1-5, reads DAGVTQSPTHLIKTRGQQVTLRCSPKSGHDTVSWYQQALGQGPQFIFQYYEEEERQRGNFPDRFSGHQFPNYSSELNVNALLLGDSALYLCASSSGQKINQPQHFGDGTRLSIL.

The chain is built from TRBV7-9 and TRBJ1-4, with a possible D match to TRBD1 (5 bases). CDR1 and CDR2 (germline): SEHNR, FQNEAQ (reference sequence). The CDR3 has 14 amino acids. V was clipped by 5 bases and J by 8 bases, with 15 bases between them. The CDR3 coding sequence is TGTGCCAGCAGCCCCAAAGGGGTAGGAGAAAAACTGTTTTTT. This codes for CASSPKGVGEKLFF.

V usage is TRBV6-5 and J usage is TRBJ1-3; D unresolved. Germline CDR1 and CDR2: MNHEY and SVGAGI. The V end was cut by 6 bases, the J end by 0 bases, with 9 bases between. The CDR3 has 14 amino acids. The CDR3, as DNA: TGTGCCAGCAGCTGGAAACGCTCTGGAAACACCATATATTTT. Its translation: CASSWKRSGNTIYF.

This clone was counted a single time. The rearrangement uses TRBV7-2 and TRBJ2-3; 10 bases agree with TRBD2. The CDR3 covers 17 residues. Germline lookup yields CDR1 SGHTA and CDR2 FQGNSA. J was trimmed by 4 bases and V by 5 bases; bases with no gene match: 12. CDR3 DNA sequence: TGTGCCAGCAGCAAAAATGATAGGACTAGCGGACCAGATACGCAGTATTTT. Its protein product is CASSKNDRTSGPDTQYF.

The gene calls are TRBV29-1 and TRBJ1-1; D gene ambiguous. The V gene's germline CDR1 is SQVTM and CDR2 ANQGSEA. V was pared by 3 bases and J by 1 base, with 15 bases between. The CDR3 loop spans 15 amino acids. CDR3 sequence reads: CSVDPYGVGNTEAFF. The CDR3 DNA reads TGCAGCGTTGACCCCTATGGGGTGGGGAACACTGAAGCTTTCTTT.